This entry concerns a single T cell receptor (beta chain). Its antigen is as yet unknown. The identical CDR3 is also encoded by other nucleotide sequences in the sample. Clones were sequenced by immunoSEQ multiplex PCR, and TCRdb holds only the in-frame ones, with some missing. This table holds 400,000 to 500,000 clones, 75% to 85% found once. These data come from a study of shared clonotypes between healthy human individuals. The V gene's germline CDR1 is MGHRA and CDR2 YSYEKL. The CDR3 has 16 amino acids. V lost 0 bases to trimming and J lost 0 bases, with 10 bases between them. The healthy adult donors were HIV-negative and reported no recent acute infections or vaccinations. General study findings and limits: Sampling included only blood; tissue repertoires likely differ.

The chain joins TRBV4-1 to TRBJ2-3; possible D gene TRBD2, 6 bases. This receptor was taken from a woman in her thirties or forties in good health. Some clones in this sample may be carry-over from other donors' samples. Material: PBMCs. The CDR3 loop reads CASSQDGRTSTDTQYF. CDR3 DNA: TGCGCCAGCAGCCAAGATGGGAGGACTAGCACAGATACGCAGTATTTT.